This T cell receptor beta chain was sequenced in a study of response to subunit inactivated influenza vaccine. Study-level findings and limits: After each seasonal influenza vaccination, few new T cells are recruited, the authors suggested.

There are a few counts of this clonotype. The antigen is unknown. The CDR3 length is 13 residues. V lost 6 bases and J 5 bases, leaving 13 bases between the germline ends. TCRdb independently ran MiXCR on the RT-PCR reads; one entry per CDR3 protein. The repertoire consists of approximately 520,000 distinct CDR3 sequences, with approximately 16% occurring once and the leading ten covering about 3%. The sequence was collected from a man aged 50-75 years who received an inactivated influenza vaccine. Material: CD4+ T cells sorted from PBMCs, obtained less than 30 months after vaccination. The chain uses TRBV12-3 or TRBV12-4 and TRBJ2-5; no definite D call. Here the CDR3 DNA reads TGTGCCAGCAGACCGTGGGGTAGTGAGACCCAGTACTTC. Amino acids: CASRPWGSETQYF.